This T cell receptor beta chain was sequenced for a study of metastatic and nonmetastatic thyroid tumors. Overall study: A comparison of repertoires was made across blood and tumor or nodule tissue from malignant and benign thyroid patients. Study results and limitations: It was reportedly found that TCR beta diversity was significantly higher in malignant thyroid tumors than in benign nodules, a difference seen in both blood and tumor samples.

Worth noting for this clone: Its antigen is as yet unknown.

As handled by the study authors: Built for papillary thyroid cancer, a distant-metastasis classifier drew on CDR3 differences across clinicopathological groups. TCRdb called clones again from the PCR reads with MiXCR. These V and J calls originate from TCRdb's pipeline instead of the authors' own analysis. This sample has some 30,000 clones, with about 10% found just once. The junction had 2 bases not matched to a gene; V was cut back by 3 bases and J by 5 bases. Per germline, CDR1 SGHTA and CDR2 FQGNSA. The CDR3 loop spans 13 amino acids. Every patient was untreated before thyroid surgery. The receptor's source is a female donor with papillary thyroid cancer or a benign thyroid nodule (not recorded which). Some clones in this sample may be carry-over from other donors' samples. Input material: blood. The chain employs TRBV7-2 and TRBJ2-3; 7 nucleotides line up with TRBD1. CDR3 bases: TGTGCCAGCAGCTTGGGACAGAAAGATACGCAGTATTTT. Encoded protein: CASSLGQKDTQYF.